This T cell receptor beta chain was documented in a study of blood T cell repertoires in COVID-19. Background on the study: Sites across the United States, Italy and Spain contributed samples from acute and convalescent COVID-19.

Unmatched junction bases numbered 10, after V lost 4 bases and J lost 5 bases. Germline V gene lookup returns CDR1 SGHNT and CDR2 YYREEE (reference sequence). This CDR3 has 15 amino acids. Per the study methods: How many nucleated cells were present was estimated from reference gene primer amplification. Assay: immunoSEQ multiplex PCR; the TCRdb copy retains only in-frame clones and omits some. V, J and clone size were drawn from that table, and D and trimming were deduced from the DNA. The profile shows around 91,000 clones, roughly 84% of them singletons. The sequenced sample consisted of peripheral blood. The TCR was taken from a human donor in a cohort sampled during active COVID-19. This sequence joins TRBV5-4 and TRBJ2-3; 7 nucleotides match TRBD2. CDR3 loop: CASSARSTSLDTQYF. In nucleotides, the CDR3 is TGTGCCAGCAGCGCGCGATCGACTAGCTTAGATACGCAGTATTTT.